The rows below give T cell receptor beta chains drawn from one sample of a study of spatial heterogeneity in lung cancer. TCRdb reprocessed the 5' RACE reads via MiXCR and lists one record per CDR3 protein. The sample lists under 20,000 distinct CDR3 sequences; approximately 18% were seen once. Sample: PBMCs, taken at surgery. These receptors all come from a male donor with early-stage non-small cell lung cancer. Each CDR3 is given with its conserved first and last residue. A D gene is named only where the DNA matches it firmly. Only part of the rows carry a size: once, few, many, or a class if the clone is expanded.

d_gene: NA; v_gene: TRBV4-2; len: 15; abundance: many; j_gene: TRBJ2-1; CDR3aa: CASSQDPLAYNEQFF; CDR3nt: TGTGCCAGCAGCCAAGATCCCCTAGCCTACAATGAGCAGTTCTTC
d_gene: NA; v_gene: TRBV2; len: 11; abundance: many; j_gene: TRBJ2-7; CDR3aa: CASSGSYEQYF; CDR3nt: TGTGCCAGCAGTGGGTCCTACGAGCAGTACTTC
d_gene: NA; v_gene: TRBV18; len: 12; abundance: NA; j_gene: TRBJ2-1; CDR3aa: CASSPVGNEQFF; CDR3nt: TGTGCCAGCTCACCAGTTGGGAATGAGCAGTTCTTC
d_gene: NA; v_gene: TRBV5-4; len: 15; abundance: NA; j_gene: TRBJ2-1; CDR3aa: CASSGIESTYNEQFF; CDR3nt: TGTGCCAGCAGCGGAATCGAGTCTACTTACAATGAGCAGTTCTTC
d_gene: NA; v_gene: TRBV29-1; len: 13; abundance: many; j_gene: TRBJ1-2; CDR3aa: CSVAGRPIGGYTF; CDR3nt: TGCAGCGTCGCAGGACGGCCGATCGGGGGCTACACCTTC
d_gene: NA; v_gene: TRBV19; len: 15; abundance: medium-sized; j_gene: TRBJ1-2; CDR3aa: CASSLGFVANYGYTF; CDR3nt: TGTGCCAGTAGTCTGGGATTTGTAGCTAACTATGGCTACACCTTC
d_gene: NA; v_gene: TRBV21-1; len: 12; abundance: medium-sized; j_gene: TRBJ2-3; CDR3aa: CASTSPGPRQYF; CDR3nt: TGTGCCAGCACATCCCCGGGCCCTAGGCAGTATTTT
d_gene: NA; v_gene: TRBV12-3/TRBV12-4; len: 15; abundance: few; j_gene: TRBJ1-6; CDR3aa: CASSLVDRRSSPLHF; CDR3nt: TGTGCCAGCAGTTTAGTAGACAGGCGCTCTTCACCCCTCCACTTT
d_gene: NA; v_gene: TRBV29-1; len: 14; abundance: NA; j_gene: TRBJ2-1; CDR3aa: CSVEDLEGKAEQFF; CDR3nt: TGCAGCGTTGAAGATCTGGAGGGGAAGGCTGAGCAGTTCTTC
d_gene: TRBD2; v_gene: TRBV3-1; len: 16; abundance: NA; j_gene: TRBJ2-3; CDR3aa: CASSQEAGGLRGTQYF; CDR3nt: TGTGCCAGCAGCCAAGAAGCGGGGGGTCTCCGGGGTACGCAGTATTTT
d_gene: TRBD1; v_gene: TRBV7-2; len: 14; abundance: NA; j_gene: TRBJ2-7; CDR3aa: CASSVTTGAREQYF; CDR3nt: TGTGCCAGCAGCGTAACCACAGGGGCGCGGGAGCAGTACTTC
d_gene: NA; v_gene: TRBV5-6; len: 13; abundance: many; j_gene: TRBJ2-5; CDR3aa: CASSLRVVETQYF; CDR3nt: TGTGCCAGCAGCTTGAGAGTAGTAGAGACCCAGTACTTC
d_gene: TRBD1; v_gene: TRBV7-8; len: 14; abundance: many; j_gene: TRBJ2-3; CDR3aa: CASSWGQRLDTQYF; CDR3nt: TGTGCCAGCAGCTGGGGACAGCGCCTGGATACGCAGTATTTT
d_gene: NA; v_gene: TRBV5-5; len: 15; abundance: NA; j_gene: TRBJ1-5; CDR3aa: CASSLAAYGNQPQHF; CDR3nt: TGTGCCAGCAGCTTGGCGGCATATGGCAATCAGCCCCAGCATTTT
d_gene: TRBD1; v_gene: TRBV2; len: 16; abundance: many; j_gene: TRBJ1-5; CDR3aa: CASSETGTGFGQPQHF; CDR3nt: TGTGCCAGCAGTGAAACCGGGACAGGGTTTGGTCAGCCCCAGCATTTT
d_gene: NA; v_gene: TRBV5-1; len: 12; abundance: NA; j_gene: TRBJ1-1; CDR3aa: CASSLSRGEAFF; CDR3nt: TGCGCCAGCAGCTTGTCTAGGGGTGAAGCTTTCTTT